One and the same sample provided the 24 T cell receptor beta chains below, sequenced in a study of T cell repertoires in cytomegalovirus infection. Using its own MiXCR run on the reads, TCRdb lists one record per CDR3 protein. Of 30,000 to 40,000 distinct CDR3 sequences listed, roughly 54% are singletons. The antigens of these receptors remain unknown. The sequencing used CD8+ T cells from cultured PBMCs, collected from culture after CMV antigen stimulation. The receptor set was obtained from a human donor in good health (CMV status not recorded). Some clones in this sample may be carry-over from other donors' samples.

The chain uses TRBV25-1 and TRBJ1-5; 7 nucleotides match TRBD1. This CDR3 comprises 14 residues. CDR1 is MGHDK and CDR2 is SYGVNS in the germline V gene. V lost 5 bases to trimming and J lost 4 bases; unmatched junction nucleotides: 5. CDR3 nucleotide sequence: TGTGCCAGCAGTTCAGGGGGACAGAATCAGCCCCAGCATTTT. It encodes CASSSGGQNQPQHF.

Only one count was recorded for this clonotype. At one boundary the junction diverges from the germline segment, which might be a read error. The chain couples TRBV4-1 to TRBJ2-1; TRBD2 aligns across 9 bases. The CDR3 sequence is 16 residues long. Germline assignment: CDR1 MGHRA and CDR2 YSYEKL. In nucleotides, the CDR3 is TGTGCCAGCAGCCAAACCGGGACTAGCAGGAACAATGAGCAGTTCTTC. Encoded protein: CASSQTGTSRNNEQFF.

The chain is built from TRBV6-1 and TRBJ1-3, with D maybe TRBD1 (5 bases). CDR3 length: 16 residues. Trimming took off 1 base at V and 4 bases at J, with 14 bases between the two ends. Germline V gene lookup returns CDR1 MNHNS and CDR2 SASEGT. CDR3 residues: CASSEGQISLGNTIYF. The CDR3 nucleotides read TGTGCCAGCAGTGAAGGACAGATTTCTCTCGGAAACACCATATATTTT.

The V gene is TRBV12-5, the J gene TRBJ2-5, with 11 bases aligning to TRBD2. The CDR3 sequence is 16 residues long. Trimming cost V 4 bases and J 3 bases; bases outside gene matches: 7. Germline CDR1 is LGHNT and CDR2 is FRNRAP. The CDR3 DNA follows: TGTGCTAGTGGTTCCGGGACTAGCGGTATGGAAGAGACCCAGTACTTC. Translation: CASGSGTSGMEETQYF.

This chain joins TRBV5-1 and TRBJ2-7; weak D call: TRBD1 (5 bases). V was shortened by 5 bases and J by 5 bases, with 14 bases between the two germline ends. CDR3 size: 13 residues. Germline assignment: CDR1 SGHRS and CDR2 YFSETQ. The CDR3 region has the DNA TGCGCCAGCAGACCGCGACAGCTCGACGAGCAGTACTTC. This codes for CASRPRQLDEQYF.

This sequence joins TRBV7-1 and TRBJ2-1; D may be TRBD2 (6 bases). TRBV7-1 is an ORF, and what it does is uncertain. The CDR3 consists of 16 residues. Deletions cut 3 bases from V and 8 bases from J, with 20 bases between. CDR3 region: CASSSRENTGKDEQFF. In DNA form, the CDR3 reads TGTGCCAGCAGCTCCCGGGAGAATACGGGAAAAGATGAGCAGTTCTTC.

The chain links TRBV7-3 to TRBJ2-1; a weak D match, TRBD2 (6 bases). This CDR3 has 16 residues. Germline V lookup: CDR1 SGHTA, CDR2 FQGTGA. Trimming cost V 5 bases and J 6 bases, with 20 bases left between them. CDR3 region: CASSRRTGGTLNEQFF. CDR3 DNA: TGTGCCAGCAGCCGTCGAACCGGAGGGACCCTCAATGAGCAGTTCTTC.

The rearrangement links TRBV7-8 to TRBJ1-4; D gene unclear. CDR1 SGHVS and CDR2 FQNEAQ come from the germline V gene. With 0 bases removed from V and 5 bases from J, the gap between germline ends came to 7 bases. The CDR3 consists of 14 residues. The CDR3: CASSLAGRNEKLFF. The DNA for the CDR3 is TGTGCCAGCAGCTTAGCGGGCAGGAATGAAAAACTGTTTTTT.

Regarding this clonotype: Compared with germline, one end of the junction differs, possibly owing to a read error. The V call is TRBV5-3, the J call TRBJ1-2; 10 bases are a match to TRBD1. TRBV5-3 is an ORF, with its function uncertain. This CDR3 has 15 residues. The CDR3 bases are TGTGCCAGCAGCTTGCCGGGACAGGGGTTCTATGGCTACACCTTC. It codes for CASSLPGQGFYGYTF.

This clonotype was detected only a few times. This chain links TRBV7-2 with TRBJ1-2; D uncertain. Trimming stripped 2 bases from V and 0 bases from J, with 10 bases between. Germline values: CDR1 SGHTA, CDR2 FQGNSA. This CDR3 spans 15 amino acids. The CDR3 nucleotides read TGTGCCAGCAGCTTATTAACTACGGCTAACTATGGCTACACCTTC. Translation gives CASSLLTTANYGYTF.

This clonotype was counted a single time. Mismatch with germline at one junction end may stem from a read error. The genes are TRBV28 and TRBJ2-7; D may be TRBD1 (6 bases). The CDR3 covers 14 residues. Germline loops: CDR1 MDHEN, CDR2 SYDVKM. CDR3 sequence reads: CSSSLRQGPDEQYF. For the CDR3, the DNA is TGTTCCAGCAGTTTAAGGCAGGGGCCCGACGAGCAGTACTTC.

This clonotype occurred once. The gene calls are TRBV5-1 and TRBJ1-6, with unresolved D. V lost 5 bases and J lost 5, with 11 bases in between. The CDR3 totals 14 residues. The germline CDR1 and CDR2 sequences are SGHRS and YFSETQ. CDR3 in amino acids: CASRGSSDNSPLHF. DNA of the CDR3: TGCGCCAGCAGAGGGTCTTCTGATAATTCACCCCTCCACTTT.

This clonotype was detected ten times or more. The genes are TRBV7-6 and TRBJ2-1, with TRBD2 matching 12 bases. V dropped 4 bases and J dropped 9; count of bases not matched to a gene: 25. CDR3 length: 21 amino acids. Germline V lookup: CDR1 SGHVS, CDR2 FNYEAQ. DNA for the CDR3: TGTGCCAGCAGCTCCCGTCCCGAAGCTTACCCCCAAACTAGCGGGAGGAGTGAGCAGTTCTTC. Protein sequence: CASSSRPEAYPQTSGRSEQFF.

V is TRBV12-3 or TRBV12-4 and J is TRBJ1-6; no definite D call. Trimming removed 4 bases at V and 3 bases at J, with 13 bases between. CDR3 size: 16 residues. For the CDR3, the DNA is TGTGCCAGCAGTTCCCTGGCGGCATACTATAATTCACCCCTCCACTTT. Amino acids: CASSSLAAYYNSPLHF.

The chain uses TRBV7-4 and TRBJ2-5; 8 bases fit TRBD2. Germline CDR1 SGHVT, CDR2 SQSDAQ. The J segment lost 5 bases and the V segment lost 5 bases, leaving 10 bases of the junction unmatched. The CDR3 extends over 15 amino acids. The DNA for the CDR3 is TGTGCCAGCAGCCCTCCGGGGGGGCGATTTGAGACCCAGTACTTC. Translated: CASSPPGGRFETQYF. The variable domain in full, completed from reference TRBV7-4 and TRBJ2-5, reads GAGVSQSPRYKVAKRGRDVALRCDSISGHVTLYWYRQTLGQGSEVLTYSQSDAQRDKSGRPSGRFSAERPERSVSTLKIQRTEQGDSAVYLCASSPPGGRFETQYFGPGTRLLVL.

In this sample, this clonotype turned up a few times. The chain employs TRBV7-8 and TRBJ2-1, with 9 bases fitting TRBD1. Germline lookup yields CDR1 SGHVS and CDR2 FQNEAQ. CDR3 length: 15 residues. The trim removed 3 bases at V and 9 bases at J, leaving 9 bases unmatched. The CDR3 spells CASSFYRGRVPEQFF. The CDR3, as DNA: TGTGCCAGCAGCTTCTACAGGGGGCGCGTTCCTGAGCAGTTCTTC.

This clonotype occurred a few times. V is TRBV7-2 and J is TRBJ2-3; D possibly corresponds to TRBD2 (6 bases). The CDR3 extends over 15 amino acids. Per the germline V gene, CDR1 is SGHTA and CDR2 is FQGNSA. V shed 7 bases and J shed 1 base, with 15 bases lying between them. CDR3 coding DNA: TGTGCCAGCACCTTCCTCTCTAGCGGCACAGATACGCAGTATTTT. It translates to CASTFLSSGTDTQYF.

V is TRBV29-1 and J is TRBJ1-1; 7 nucleotides line up with TRBD1. Germline V gene sequence: CDR1 SQVTM, CDR2 ANQGSEA. This CDR3 region has 13 residues. V dropped 4 bases and J dropped 0; count of bases not matched to a gene: 2. The CDR3 loop is CSVGDRLNTEAFF. The CDR3 nucleotides read TGCAGCGTTGGGGACAGACTGAACACTGAAGCTTTCTTT.

This sequence joins TRBV7-6 and TRBJ2-7, with 7 bases aligning to TRBD1. The V and J ends lost 5 bases and 4 bases, in that order; junction bases with no gene match: 8. Germline V gene data show CDR1 as SGHVS and CDR2 as FNYEAQ. The length of the CDR3 is 14 residues. The chain's CDR3 is CASSQGQRVYEQYF. In DNA, the CDR3 is TGTGCCAGCAGCCAGGGACAGAGAGTATACGAGCAGTACTTC.

The chain recombines TRBV7-6 with TRBJ2-7; unclear D gene. Germline V CDR1 and CDR2: SGHVS, FNYEAQ. Trimming cost V 3 bases and J 3 bases, with 6 bases left between them. This CDR3 comprises 12 residues. In DNA, the CDR3 is TGTGCCAGCAGCTTTGGTGACTACGAGCAGTACTTC. Amino acids: CASSFGDYEQYF.

The count of this clonotype is one. The chain couples TRBV13 to TRBJ2-7; a possible D gene is TRBD2 (5 bases). Germline V CDR1 and CDR2: PRHDT, FYEKMQ (reference sequence). V was shortened by 4 bases and J by 2 bases, with 12 bases between the two germline ends. CDR3 length: 14 residues. CDR3 region: CASSYGAVTYEQYF. Here the CDR3 DNA reads TGTGCCAGCAGCTACGGAGCGGTGACCTACGAGCAGTACTTC.

This clonotype came up a few times. J is TRBJ1-2 and V is TRBV20-1, with D hard to call. From germline, CDR1 is DFQATT and CDR2 SNEGSKA (reference sequence). The CDR3 loop spans 14 amino acids. Trimming pared 2 bases from V and 4 bases from J, leaving 14 bases between. The CDR3 spells CSARPRTATYGYTF. DNA for the CDR3: TGCAGTGCTAGACCTAGGACGGCTACCTATGGCTACACCTTC.

The rearrangement links TRBV7-9 to TRBJ2-7; 9 bases match TRBD1. The J segment lost 4 bases and the V segment lost 5 bases, leaving 6 bases of the junction unmatched. The CDR3 is 14 residues long. Germline V gene data show CDR1 as SEHNR and CDR2 as FQNEAQ (reference sequence). In DNA, the CDR3 is TGTGCCAGCAGCGCTGGGACAGGGAGATACGAGCAGTACTTC. It encodes CASSAGTGRYEQYF.

V is TRBV19 and J is TRBJ2-3; D call uncertain. CDR3 length: 11 residues. Per the germline V gene, CDR1 is LNHDA and CDR2 is SQIVND (reference sequence). The V end lost 4 bases, the J end lost 4 bases, and 3 bases lay between the germline ends. CDR3 coding DNA: TGTGCCAGTAGTAGGGCAGATACGCAGTATTTT. This gives the protein CASSRADTQYF.